The sequence of this T cell receptor (beta chain) was determined in a study of cytomegalovirus exposure and HLA in healthy donors (dated by TCRdb to about 2017). For the wider study: An earlier analysis of fewer than 750 of the donors reported about 300 Gb of sequence data and 117 million unique TCR beta sequences obtained from around 180 million T cells. Roughly 300 gigabases of sequencing data and tens of millions of unique TCR sequences were included in an early release covering several hundred HLA-typed donors. Of the roughly 390 genotyped donors, about 84% fell in the genetic ancestry cluster associated with self-reported Caucasian donors. The aim of the study was to test whether cataloging public T cell receptors could identify signatures of past pathogen exposure. The T cell repertoires of 670 or so subjects were profiled by immunosequencing and related to cytomegalovirus serostatus. Along with the 666-subject first cohort, a separate validation cohort of over a hundred different subjects was used. The study combined high-throughput TCR immunosequencing, statistical association of individual TCRs with disease status, and machine learning to predict cytomegalovirus infection status. A later analysis re-analyzed previously published TCR beta repertoires from about 730 donors and added high-resolution HLA genotyping to study TCR occurrence patterns. Rather than drawing on any new phenotypic data, the later analysis identified candidate immune exposures from TCR beta sequences and the way those sequences occurred across donors. An earlier analysis of approximately 630 of the donors applied high-throughput TCR beta sequencing to assess whether each TCR beta V gene segment acted as functional or pseudogenic. Donor age, sex, ethnicity and CMV serostatus were compiled alongside the repertoire data. In a later genetic analysis, genome-wide SNP genotypes for about three fifths of the roughly 670 donors were used, and that subset was treated as a discovery cohort. All discovery cohort repertoires had been generated using a single sequencing platform. HLA typing covered class I and class II loci at four-digit resolution. The number of donors typed differed by locus, with about 629-640 for A, B, C, DRB1 and DQB1, 522 for DQA1, 600 to 610 for DPA1, and over 400 for DPB1. Four to six DR-DQ haplotypes were handled as single units for association and clustering, since linkage in the cohort was strong. Among about 390 genotyped donors of the cohort, an average of about 240,000 unique TCR beta nucleotide sequences were sequenced per donor, around 20% of them non-productive. Points the paper makes about the study in general: In a later analysis, several top co-occurrence clusters were reported to appear linked to parvovirus B19, influenza, CMV and Epstein-Barr virus. Correlated functional status among segregating V segments might reflect linkage disequilibrium, but an unknown experimental factor could not be ruled out. Strong co-occurrence of HLA alleles, especially DR and DQ, made assigning TCR associations to individual alleles difficult. In a later analysis, 15,000 to 20,000 TCR beta sequences were associated with specific HLA alleles at a false discovery rate of 0.05. A cluster of highly shared sequence variants was judged likely to represent a technical artifact of the sequencing pipeline. Because the 87-base-pair reads could not distinguish some IMGT-functional V segments, including TRBV6-2 and TRBV6-3, those segments were excluded. Sequencing depth was assumed to be roughly uniform across donors in the presence/absence analyses, though that assumption may not hold. It was suggested by the authors that the approach could potentially be generalized to other disease states and immunological phenotypes. In a later analysis, HLA-associated TCR beta chains were found to be more clonally expanded and to have lower generation probabilities than equally common non-associated chains. In both the original and validation cohorts, the classifier was reported to diagnose cytomegalovirus status with high specificity and sensitivity. In vitro tests confirmed that three of the cytomegalovirus-associated TCR beta chains recognize cytomegalovirus antigens. A further reported finding was that TCR beta sequences accurately predicted the HLA-A and HLA-B alleles for most subjects in the first cohort. Because HLA typing was unavailable for some donors at each locus, only the typed subset was used in association tests. Most TCR sequences were seen in very few donors, while some public TCRs were found in many individuals. In a later genetic analysis, fewer N-insertions in productive TCRs were reported among donors in an Asian-associated ancestry cluster than the approximately 710-donor mean. An earlier analysis of approximately 600 of the donors showed that most TCR beta V segments appeared in productive rearrangements either about 87% or about 30% of the time, which broadly matched IMGT annotations. A later analysis found that most CMV-associated TCR beta chains appeared HLA-restricted, with HLA associations seemingly driven largely by CMV exposure. The study listed 164 TCR beta chains as associated with cytomegalovirus. In this cohort, only TCR beta chains were sequenced, and detectable features were limited by the absence of alpha or paired-chain data. In a later genetic analysis, a missense DCLRE1C variant was associated with V-gene and J-gene trimming of TCR beta chains, and the association was replicated in an independent cohort. Because counts were too low, about 17 rarely observed V segments, including chromosome 9 orphons, were excluded from the earlier analysis of around 640 of the donors. According to a later analysis, TCR association rates differed among HLA loci, with DRB1 alleles showing the most associated TCRs and HLA-C alleles showing the fewest. CMV serostatus was the only immune exposure information available for the cohort.

The cohort consisted of hundreds of healthy bone marrow donors. All cohort members were sampled while nominally healthy, although unrecorded immune exposures were likely present. The donor tested CMV seropositive, placing the donor among the 290 or so seropositive members of the cohort. A peripheral blood sample was provided by each donor, and peripheral blood mononuclear cells were used for TCR beta sequencing. The Qiagen DNeasy Blood Extraction Kit was used to extract genomic DNA from the blood cell samples. CDR1 is given as SNHLY and CDR2 as FYNNEI, both from the germline V gene. V is clipped by 7 bases and J by 4 bases, and the sequence between their germline boundaries is 11 bases long. From the cysteine up to the phenylalanine, the CDR3 has a length of 13 residues. Left in the record is the CDR3 DNA by itself, 39 bases read in frame from the first base. Libraries were constructed by the immunoSEQ multiplex PCR assay. For the multiplex PCR, a mixture combining 60 forward primers for TCR Vbeta segments and 13 reverse primers for TCR Jbeta segments was used. The CDR3 region of rearranged TCR beta genes was amplified from genomic DNA by a multiplex PCR assay. The amplified TCR beta libraries were sequenced on the Illumina HiSeq System as 87-base-pair reads. In the source study's methods: In a later analysis, approximately 74 million unique TCR beta chains were counted across the 650 to 750 repertoires, and approximately 11 million of these chains were shared by at least two donors. Raw reads were error-corrected and collapsed into unique sequences with a nearest-neighbor algorithm that merged closely related sequences to remove PCR and sequencing errors. CDR3 sequences were aligned to IMGT reference sequences to assign V, D and J gene segments. For a sequence to be retained, at least a six-nucleotide match to both a V gene segment and a J gene segment was required. A rearrangement was called productive if the CDR3 had no stop codons and remained in frame with V and J, and every other rearrangement was called non-productive. Following IMGT convention, CDR3 was defined as the stretch from the second conserved V-encoded cysteine up to the conserved J-encoded phenylalanine. The earlier analysis of some 600 of the donors excluded sequences that lacked an unambiguous match to a single V gene segment. In an earlier analysis of a few hundred of the donors, a V segment was called functional when productive rearrangements were above 56.7%, and segregating when the standard deviation between donors exceeded 5%. A statistical classification framework was built for diagnosing cytomegalovirus status from the catalog of TCR beta chain sequences. In a later analysis, V and J genes were assigned by comparing TCR nucleotide sequences against IMGT/GENE-DB human TR gene sequences. In a later analysis, CDR3 sequences and most-parsimonious VDJ recombination scenarios were assigned using the TCRdist pipeline. A later analysis defined each TCR beta chain by its CDR3 amino acid sequence plus V-gene family, and excluded reads lacking a unique V-gene family. In a later analysis, 450 to 600 highly shared, low-generation-probability nucleotide sequences were removed to address suspected cross-contamination and a sequencing artifact. In a later analysis, a clonal expansion index for each public chain was calculated from normalized within-repertoire ranks of inferred template counts. Generation probabilities in a later analysis came from a VDJ recombination model fitted to out-of-frame rearrangements, and those results were checked against IGoR. In a later analysis, TCR-TCR, TCR-HLA and TCR-CMV co-occurrence was scored with hypergeometric tests, and a repertoire-size bias correction was applied to TCR pairs. A later analysis estimated false discovery rates by permuting HLA or CMV assignments 20 times. In a later analysis, co-occurring TCRs were grouped using DBSCAN, and TCRdist sequence similarity was added for clustering within HLA-allele-positive subsets. Repertoires with fewer than 30,000 or more than 120,000 public chains, plus five repertoires with anomalous nucleotide sharing, were excluded from co-occurrence clustering. This is the immuneACCESS table as TCRdb keeps it, with only in-frame sequences that have V and J called. A part of the clones is gone; compared with another copy, unresolved V genes explain less than half, and the rest is unexplained. Clone size and V and J calls were adopted from that table, with D and trimming inferred from the DNA. Here the sample has around 71,000 clones; around 66% occur a single time. The ten largest account for around 13% of the sample.

Turning to this clone: Its antigen is not yet known. Base quality data are lacking; no much larger clone is found one base away.

Sequencing was performed on PBMCs. The sequence joins TRBV2 to TRBJ1-5, with a weak D call of TRBD1 (6 bases match). This clonotype was sampled from a male donor in good health and CMV-seropositive. In nucleotide form, the sequence is TGTGCCAGCAAGGACAGCCAAAATCAGCCCCAGCATTTT. It encodes CASKDSQNQPQHF.